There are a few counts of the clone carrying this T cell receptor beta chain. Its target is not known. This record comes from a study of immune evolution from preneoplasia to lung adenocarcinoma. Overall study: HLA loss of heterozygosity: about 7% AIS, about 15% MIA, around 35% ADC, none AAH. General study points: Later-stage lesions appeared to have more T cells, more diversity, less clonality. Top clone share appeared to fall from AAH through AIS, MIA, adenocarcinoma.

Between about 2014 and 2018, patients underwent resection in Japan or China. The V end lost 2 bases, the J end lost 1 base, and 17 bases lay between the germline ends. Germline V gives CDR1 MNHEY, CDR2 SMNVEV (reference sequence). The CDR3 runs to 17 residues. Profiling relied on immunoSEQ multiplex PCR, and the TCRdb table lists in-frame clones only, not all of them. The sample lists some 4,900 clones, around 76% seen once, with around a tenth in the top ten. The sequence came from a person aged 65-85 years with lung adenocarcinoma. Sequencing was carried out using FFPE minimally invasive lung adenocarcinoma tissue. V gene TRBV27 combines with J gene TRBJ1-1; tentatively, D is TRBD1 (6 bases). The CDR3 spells CASSLARDTIPNTEAFF. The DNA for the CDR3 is TGTGCCAGCAGTTTAGCCCGGGACACAATACCGAACACTGAAGCTTTCTTT.